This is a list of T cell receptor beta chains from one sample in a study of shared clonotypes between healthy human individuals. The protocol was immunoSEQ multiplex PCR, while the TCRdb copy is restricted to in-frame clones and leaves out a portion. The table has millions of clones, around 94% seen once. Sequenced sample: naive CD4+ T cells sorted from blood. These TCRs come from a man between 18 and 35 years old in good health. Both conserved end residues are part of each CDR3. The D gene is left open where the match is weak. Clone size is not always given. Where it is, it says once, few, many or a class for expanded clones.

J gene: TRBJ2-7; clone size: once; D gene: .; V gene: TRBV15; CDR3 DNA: TGTGCCACCAGCAGAGCTCCAGGGTTCTCCTACGAGCAGTACTTC; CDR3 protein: CATSRAPGFSYEQYF
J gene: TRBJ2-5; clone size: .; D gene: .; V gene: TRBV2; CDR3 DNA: TGTGCCAGCAGTACAGGGACCGGAGAGACCCAGTACTTC; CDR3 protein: CASSTGTGETQYF
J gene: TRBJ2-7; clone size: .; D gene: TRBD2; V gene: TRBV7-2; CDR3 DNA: TGTGCCAGCAGTCGAGGACTAGCGGGCAACTACGAGCAGTACTTC; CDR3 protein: CASSRGLAGNYEQYF
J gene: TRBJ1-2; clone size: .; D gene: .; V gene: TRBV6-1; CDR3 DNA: TGTGCCACAAGGAGACAGTCCCTGTTTAACTATGGCTACACCTTC; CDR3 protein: CATRRQSLFNYGYTF
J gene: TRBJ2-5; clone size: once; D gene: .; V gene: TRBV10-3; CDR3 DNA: TGTGCCATCAGTGAGTCGAAGTTAGGGGGAGTGGAAGAGACCCAGTACTTC; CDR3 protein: CAISESKLGGVEETQYF
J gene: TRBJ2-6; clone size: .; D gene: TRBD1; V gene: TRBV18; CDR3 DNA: TGTGCCAGCTCCCAGGGGGTTGGGGCCAACGTCCTGACTTTC; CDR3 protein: CASSQGVGANVLTF
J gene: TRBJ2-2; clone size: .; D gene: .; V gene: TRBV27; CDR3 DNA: TGTGCCAGCACCCTGGACGGATCGCGGCGCACCGGGGAGCTGTTTTTT; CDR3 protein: CASTLDGSRRTGELFF
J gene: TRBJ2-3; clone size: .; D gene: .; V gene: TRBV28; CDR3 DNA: TGTGCCAGCAGCCTTCCTCGGGCGGGCACAGATACGCAGTATTTT; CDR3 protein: CASSLPRAGTDTQYF
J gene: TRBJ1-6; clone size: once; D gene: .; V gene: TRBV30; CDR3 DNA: TGTGCCTGGAGGACGGACAGAGATAATTCACCCCTCCACTTT; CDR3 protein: CAWRTDRDNSPLHF
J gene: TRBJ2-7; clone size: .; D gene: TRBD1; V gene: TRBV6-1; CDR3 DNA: TGTGCCAGCAGTGAGATGGTTGGGACAGGGCCCTCCTACGAGCAGTACTTC; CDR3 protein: CASSEMVGTGPSYEQYF
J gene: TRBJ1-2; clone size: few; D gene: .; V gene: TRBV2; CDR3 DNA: TGTGCCAGCAGTGAAGGGACAGACTATGGCTACACCTTC; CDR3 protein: CASSEGTDYGYTF
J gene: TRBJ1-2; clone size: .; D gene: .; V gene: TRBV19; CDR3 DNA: TGTGCCAGTACGAGGGGCGGGGACCTCGGGAACCATGGCTACACCTTC; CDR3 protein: CASTRGGDLGNHGYTF
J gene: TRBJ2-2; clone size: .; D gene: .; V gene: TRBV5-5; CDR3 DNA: TGTGCCAGCAGCTTGGCGGGGAACACCGGGGAGCTGTTTTTT; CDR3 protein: CASSLAGNTGELFF
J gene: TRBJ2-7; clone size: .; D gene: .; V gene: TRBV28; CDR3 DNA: TGTGCCAGCACCACCCCCGGCGGTCTCTACGAGCAGTACTTC; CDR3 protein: CASTTPGGLYEQYF
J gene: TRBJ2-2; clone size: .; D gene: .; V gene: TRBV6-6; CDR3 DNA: TGTGCCAGCAAACTAGGGGCCGAATGGACCGGGGAGCTGTTTTTT; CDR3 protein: CASKLGAEWTGELFF